The 10 T cell receptor beta chains given below trace back to one sample, sequenced in a study of T cells after yellow fever vaccination. One entry per CDR3 protein, called by TCRdb with MiXCR from the 5' RACE reads. The sample lists about 220,000 distinct CDR3 sequences, less than 7.5% occurring once. This material consisted of CD4+ T cells sorted from PBMCs, taken on the day of the yellow fever booster vaccination. The receptors were gathered from a man aged 30 to 39 who received the YFV17D yellow fever vaccine.

This clonotype has a count of ten or more. The chain has TRBV7-2 and TRBJ2-5; a possible D gene is TRBD2 (5 bases). The CDR3 runs 13 residues. Germline values: CDR1 SGHTA, CDR2 FQGNSA. Trimming shortened V by 2 bases and J by 5 bases, and 9 bases separated the two germline ends. CDR3 in DNA: TGTGCCAGCAGCTTAACGGGGTTGGAGACCCAGTACTTC. It codes for CASSLTGLETQYF.

This clonotype showed up just a few times. This chain connects TRBV7-2 to TRBJ2-3; TRBD1 or TRBD2 may be the D gene (5 bases each). Germline V CDR1 and CDR2: SGHTA, FQGNSA. V lost 4 bases to trimming and J lost 6 bases, with 17 bases between them. The CDR3 sequence is 15 residues long. The CDR3 loop reads CASSSLGVIGDTQYF. CDR3 DNA: TGTGCCAGCAGCTCACTAGGGGTAATAGGGGATACGCAGTATTTT.

This clonotype was seen ten or more times. The V and J genes are TRBV7-9 and TRBJ2-5, with a possible D match to TRBD2 (6 bases). The CDR3 runs 13 residues. V lost 5 bases to trimming and J lost 5 bases, with 12 bases between them. Per the germline V gene, CDR1 is SEHNR and CDR2 is FQNEAQ (reference sequence). Here the CDR3 DNA reads TGTGCCAGCAGCCTCCGGGGGACGGAGACCCAGTACTTC. It is translated as CASSLRGTETQYF.

This clonotype occurred many times. This chain joins TRBV6-2 or TRBV6-3 and TRBJ2-3; TRBD2 matches at 9 bases. The V and J ends lost 8 bases and 4 bases, in that order; junction bases with no gene match: 7. The CDR3 runs to 14 residues. Germline V gene data show CDR1 as MNHEY and CDR2 as SVGEGT. The CDR3, as DNA: TGTGCCAGCGCGGAAGCGGGAGGCTCAGATACGCAGTATTTT. Protein sequence: CASAEAGGSDTQYF.

This sequence joins TRBV21-1 and TRBJ2-2; the table names TRBD2, a call not compared with the DNA. TRBV21-1 is shown as a pseudogene. The CDR3 runs to 17 residues. The CDR3 bases are TGTGCCAGCAGCAAAGCTAATAGCGGATCGAACACCGGGGAGCTGTTTTTT. Protein sequence: CASSKANSGSNTGELFF.

This clonotype was counted only a few times. This chain links TRBV6-1 with TRBJ1-2; 10 nucleotides match TRBD1. From germline, CDR1 is MNHNS and CDR2 SASEGT. The CDR3 consists of 14 residues. Trimming at V came to 3 bases and at J to 8 bases, leaving 6 bases not matched to a gene. The CDR3 region is CASSDPGQGKGYTF. The DNA of the CDR3 is TGTGCCAGCAGTGACCCGGGACAGGGGAAAGGCTACACCTTC.

This clonotype was detected only a few times. This chain joins TRBV7-8 and TRBJ2-3; 11 bases align to TRBD2. The CDR3 contains 17 residues. Germline lookup yields CDR1 SGHVS and CDR2 FQNEAQ. Trimming at V came to 5 bases and at J to 4 bases, leaving 11 bases not matched to a gene. The CDR3 loop is CASSTGLAGGGADTQYF. The CDR3 DNA sequence: TGTGCCAGCAGCACCGGACTAGCGGGTGGCGGTGCAGATACGCAGTATTTT. Complete variable domain (other parts from reference TRBV7-8 and TRBJ2-3): GAGVSQSPRYKVAKRGQDVALRCDPISGHVSLFWYQQALGQGPEFLTYFQNEAQLDKSGLPSDRFFAERPEGSVSTLKIQRTQQEDSAVYLCASSTGLAGGGADTQYFGPGTRLTVL.

There are a few counts of this clonotype. This rearrangement joins TRBV20-1 to TRBJ2-7, with D perhaps TRBD1 (8 bases). V was clipped by 6 bases and J by 0 bases, with 15 bases between them. Germline values: CDR1 DFQATT, CDR2 SNEGSKA (reference sequence). The CDR3 covers 14 residues. CDR3 amino acids: CSAGGGQVSYEQYF. As DNA, the CDR3 is TGCAGTGCGGGGGGGGGACAGGTCTCCTACGAGCAGTACTTC.

For the CDR3, the DNA is TGTGCCAGCTCACCACGGATGAAAGAGACCCAGTACTTC. This sequence encodes CASSPRMKETQYF. The chain recombines TRBV18 with TRBJ2-5; D gene ambiguous. The germline gives CDR1 KGHSH, CDR2 LQKENI. Trimming left V 1 base short and J 3 bases short, with 6 bases between. CDR3 length: 13 residues.

This clonotype has a count of ten or more. The genes are TRBV6-5 and TRBJ2-2; TRBD1 matches 9 bases. Trimming removed 7 bases from V and 1 base from J; junction bases left unmatched: 13. Germline V gene data show CDR1 as MNHEY and CDR2 as SVGAGI. The CDR3 runs 18 residues. The CDR3 region is CASIPIGTGRGNTGELFF. The CDR3 DNA is TGTGCCAGCATCCCAATCGGGACAGGGAGGGGGAACACCGGGGAGCTGTTTTTT.